This T cell receptor (beta chain) came from a study of blood T cell repertoires in COVID-19. Study-level background: Sites across the United States, Italy and Spain contributed samples from acute and convalescent COVID-19. Nucleic acid was either cDNA or gDNA, and it came from T cells, B-cell-depleted T cells, or PBMCs.

The CDR3 has 14 amino acids. The germline gives CDR1 SGHTA, CDR2 FQGNSA. Deletions cut 5 bases from V and 5 bases from J, with 14 bases between. Per the original methods: Reference gene primer amplification gave nucleated cell count estimates. TCRdb keeps only in-frame clones here, not all; method: immunoSEQ multiplex PCR. V, J and clone size are taken as reported in that table, and D and trimming were inferred from the DNA itself. This sample has about 220,000 clones, with less than 85% found just once. The sequencing sample was made of peripheral blood. The TCR originated in a woman of 80 years or more with acute or convalescent COVID-19. This sequence joins TRBV7-2 and TRBJ2-3, with D hard to call. The CDR3 sequence is CASSLSPSGDTQYF. The DNA for the CDR3 is TGTGCCAGCAGCCTAAGCCCCTCCGGAGATACGCAGTATTTT.